A selection of T cell receptor beta chains follows, all from one sample in a study of T cell responses to AZD1222 COVID-19 vaccine. Profiling relied on immunoSEQ multiplex PCR, and the TCRdb table lists in-frame clones only, not all of them. The sample consists of some 140,000 clones, approximately 90% of them appearing once. This sample comprised peripheral blood, obtained on day 0 of AZD1222 vaccination. All receptors come from an adult in good health. Each CDR3 is given with its conserved first and last residue. Each record gives: D gene, V gene, clone size, J gene, CDR3 protein, CDR3 DNA. The D gene is left open where the match is weak. Where a row states a size, it is once, few, many or the class of an expanded clone; other rows omit it.

NA,TRBV3-1/TRBV3-2,once,TRBJ2-5,CASSVRGIETQYF,TGTGCCAGCAGCGTACGGGGCATCGAGACCCAGTACTTC
TRBD1,TRBV6-5,NA,TRBJ1-2,CASSSQGGSFYGYTF,TGTGCCAGCAGTTCTCAGGGGGGATCATTCTATGGCTACACCTTC
NA,TRBV11-1,NA,TRBJ1-1,CASSFHGNTEAFF,TGTGCCAGCAGCTTCCACGGGAACACTGAAGCTTTCTTT
NA,TRBV4-1,NA,TRBJ1-6,CASSQGTSSYNSPLHF,TGCGCCAGCAGCCAAGGGACGAGCTCCTATAATTCACCCCTCCACTTT
NA,TRBV6-5,NA,TRBJ1-2,CASSYSGSYYGYTF,TGTGCCAGCAGTTACTCGGGCAGCTACTATGGCTACACCTTC
TRBD1,TRBV15,NA,TRBJ2-2,CATRAGTGGTGELFF,TGTGCCACCAGGGCCGGGACAGGGGGCACCGGGGAGCTGTTTTTT
NA,TRBV7-9,once,TRBJ1-5,CASSSEQPQHF,TGTGCCAGCAGCTCCGAACAGCCCCAGCATTTT
NA,TRBV3-1/TRBV3-2,NA,TRBJ2-5,CASSLKRETQYF,TGTGCCAGCAGCCTTAAGAGGGAGACCCAGTACTTC
NA,TRBV14,NA,TRBJ1-6,CASSPDRGKAAYNSPLHF,TGTGCCAGCAGCCCCGACCGGGGGAAAGCGGCCTATAATTCACCCCTCCACTTT
TRBD1,TRBV10-1,NA,TRBJ1-2,CASSERRVEGDRGRSPNYGYTF,TGCGCCAGCAGTGAGAGAAGGGTCGAAGGGGACAGGGGTCGTTCCCCGAACTATGGCTACACCTTC
NA,TRBV27,NA,TRBJ2-7,CASSFRGLGEQYF,TGTGCCAGCAGTTTTAGAGGGCTTGGCGAGCAGTACTTC
NA,TRBV3-1/TRBV3-2,NA,TRBJ1-4,CASSPAGWFGEKLFF,TGTGCCAGCAGCCCTGCGGGATGGTTTGGAGAAAAACTGTTTTTT
NA,TRBV28,NA,TRBJ1-2,CASSLPPNYGYTF,TGTGCCAGCAGTTTGCCCCCTAACTATGGCTACACCTTC
TRBD2,TRBV28,NA,TRBJ2-1,CASTEVAGGTYNEQFF,TGTGCCAGCACAGAGGTAGCGGGAGGTACCTACAATGAGCAGTTCTTC
NA,TRBV5-1,NA,TRBJ1-3,CASSLGWTSGNTIYF,TGCGCCAGCAGCTTGGGTTGGACGTCTGGAAACACCATATATTTT
NA,TRBV14,NA,TRBJ2-4,CASSQAGIQYF,TGTGCCAGCAGCCAAGCCGGGATTCAGTACTTC
TRBD2,TRBV6-4,NA,TRBJ2-1,CASSDGTSSYNEQFF,TGTGCCAGCAGTGACGGGACTAGCTCCTACAATGAGCAGTTCTTC
NA,TRBV30,once,TRBJ1-6,CAWSDRINSPLHF,TGTGCCTGGAGTGACAGAATTAATTCACCCCTCCACTTT
TRBD1,TRBV6-5,NA,TRBJ1-6,CASSQTGGNSPLHF,TGTGCCAGCAGCCAGACAGGGGGAAATTCACCCCTCCACTTT
NA,TRBV7-8,NA,TRBJ1-2,CASSLGNAPYTF,TGTGCCAGCAGCTTGGGGAACGCCCCCTACACCTTC
NA,TRBV7-9,NA,TRBJ1-1,CASSTREGNTEAFF,TGTGCCAGCAGCACCAGGGAGGGGAACACTGAAGCTTTCTTT
NA,TRBV2,NA,TRBJ1-6,CASSEAGTDSPLHF,TGTGCCAGCAGTGAGGCAGGTACCGATTCACCCCTCCACTTT
NA,TRBV30,few,TRBJ1-1,CASVQGIGSTEAFF,TGTGCCTCAGTACAGGGTATAGGAAGCACTGAAGCTTTCTTT
NA,TRBV11-2,NA,TRBJ1-2,CASSLVSYRNYGYTF,TGTGCCAGCAGCTTAGTGAGTTATCGGAACTATGGCTACACCTTC
NA,TRBV5-1,NA,TRBJ1-4,CASSIQDGGKLFF,TGCGCCAGCAGCATCCAGGACGGTGGAAAACTGTTTTTT
TRBD1,TRBV9,NA,TRBJ2-5,CASSVGRTGGQETQYF,TGTGCCAGCAGCGTGGGTCGGACAGGGGGCCAAGAGACCCAGTACTTC
TRBD2,TRBV6-5,NA,TRBJ2-2,CASVLASTGELFF,TGTGCCAGCGTACTAGCGAGCACCGGGGAGCTGTTTTTT
TRBD1,TRBV19,NA,TRBJ2-2,CASTGRTGLPGELFF,TGTGCCAGTACCGGAAGGACAGGGCTCCCCGGGGAGCTGTTTTTT
TRBD1,TRBV6-5,NA,TRBJ2-1,CASSRDREKNEQFF,TGTGCCAGCTCCCGGGACAGGGAAAAGAATGAGCAGTTCTTC
NA,TRBV6-4,NA,TRBJ1-1,CASSRSENTEAFF,TGTGCCAGCAGTAGGTCGGAGAACACTGAAGCTTTCTTT
NA,TRBV28,NA,TRBJ1-3,CASSSPGSGNTIYF,TGTGCCAGCAGTTCCCCAGGGTCTGGAAACACCATATATTTT
NA,TRBV5-6,NA,TRBJ1-1,CASSSGQMNTEAFF,TGTGCCAGCAGCAGCGGACAGATGAACACTGAAGCTTTCTTT
NA,TRBV7-6,NA,TRBJ2-7,CASSHPSRRSYEQYF,TGTGCCAGCAGCCACCCGTCCAGGAGGTCCTACGAGCAGTACTTC
TRBD1,TRBV6-5,NA,TRBJ1-2,CASSDSDRERYGYTF,TGTGCCAGCAGCGACTCGGACAGGGAGAGATATGGCTACACCTTC
NA,TRBV19,NA,TRBJ1-1,CASSKARGGTEAFF,TGTGCCAGTAGTAAGGCCAGGGGAGGCACTGAAGCTTTCTTT
NA,TRBV2,NA,TRBJ1-5,CASSDDANQPQHF,TGTGCCAGCAGTGACGATGCCAATCAGCCCCAGCATTTT
TRBD1,TRBV4-1,few,TRBJ2-3,CASSQEGTGGSDTQYF,TGCGCCAGCAGCCAAGAAGGGACAGGGGGCTCAGATACGCAGTATTTT
NA,TRBV28,NA,TRBJ1-2,CASSDPRGSGWYGYTF,TGTGCCAGCAGTGATCCGCGGGGCTCAGGGTGGTATGGCTACACCTTC
NA,TRBV7-9,NA,TRBJ1-1,CASSAGVQKNTEAFF,TGTGCCAGCAGCGCAGGGGTACAGAAGAACACTGAAGCTTTCTTT
NA,TRBV9,NA,TRBJ1-5,CASSGSPWKGNQPQHF,TGTGCCAGCAGCGGGTCTCCCTGGAAGGGCAATCAGCCCCAGCATTTT
NA,TRBV5-1,NA,TRBJ1-1,CASSLGPTNTEAFF,TGCGCCAGCAGCTTGGGACCGACGAACACTGAAGCTTTCTTT
NA,TRBV7-2,NA,TRBJ1-5,CASSLRSRGDSNQPQHF,TGTGCCAGCAGCTTACGAAGTAGGGGCGACAGCAATCAGCCCCAGCATTTT
NA,TRBV6-5,medium-sized,TRBJ1-4,CASSTSTGNEKLFF,NA
NA,TRBV6-6,NA,TRBJ1-5,CATSQYNQPQHF,TGTGCCACCTCACAGTACAATCAGCCCCAGCATTTT
NA,TRBV5-4,few,TRBJ1-2,CASSLDRVISGYTF,TGTGCCAGCAGCTTGGACAGGGTGATCTCTGGCTACACCTTC
NA,TRBV5-1,NA,TRBJ1-1,CASSLGVSQGYTEAFF,TGCGCCAGCAGCTTGGGGGTGTCACAGGGATACACTGAAGCTTTCTTT
NA,TRBV7-2,NA,TRBJ1-3,CASSLTPSPGNTIYF,TGTGCCAGCAGCTTAACCCCCAGCCCCGGAAACACCATATATTTT
NA,TRBV19,NA,TRBJ1-1,CASSIDRGTEAFF,TGTGCCAGTAGTATAGATCGGGGCACTGAAGCTTTCTTT
TRBD1,TRBV7-6,once,TRBJ1-6,CASSPWTGSSYNSPLHF,TGTGCCAGCAGCCCGTGGACAGGCAGCTCCTATAATTCACCCCTCCACTTT
TRBD2,TRBV29-1,NA,TRBJ2-1,CSVGLAGGLYNEQFF,TGCAGCGTTGGACTAGCGGGAGGCCTCTACAATGAGCAGTTCTTC
NA,TRBV7-3,NA,TRBJ2-3,CASSNVGPGDTQYF,TGTGCCAGCAGCAACGTCGGCCCGGGAGATACGCAGTATTTT
TRBD2,TRBV7-2,few,TRBJ2-3,CASSPPRLAGARTDTQYF,TGTGCCAGCAGCCCCCCTCGGCTAGCGGGGGCCCGCACAGATACGCAGTATTTT
TRBD1,TRBV6-5,NA,TRBJ2-1,CASSTGQGGNEQFF,TGTGCCAGCAGTACCGGACAGGGTGGGAATGAGCAGTTCTTC
TRBD2,TRBV3-1/TRBV3-2,NA,TRBJ2-1,CASSHLLAGVGYEQFF,TGTGCCAGCAGCCATCTACTAGCGGGAGTAGGCTATGAGCAGTTCTTC
TRBD2,TRBV11-2,NA,TRBJ2-1,CASSLVRPGLAGGTQFF,TGTGCCAGCAGCTTAGTAAGACCGGGACTAGCGGGAGGAACGCAGTTCTTC
TRBD1,TRBV7-9,NA,TRBJ1-2,CASSLGTGGYGYTF,TGTGCCAGCAGCTTGGGGACAGGGGGCTATGGCTACACCTTC
NA,TRBV9,NA,TRBJ2-1,CASSRDSGEQFF,TGTGCCAGCAGCAGGGACAGCGGGGAGCAGTTCTTC
NA,TRBV18,NA,TRBJ1-6,CASSPDFEQGYNSPLHF,TGTGCCAGCTCACCAGACTTTGAGCAGGGGTATAATTCACCCCTCCACTTT
NA,TRBV10-3,NA,TRBJ1-3,CAISVPSRNTIYF,TGTGCCATCAGTGTCCCCTCCCGAAACACCATATATTTT